The present entry profiles one T cell receptor beta chain with its context. Assay used: immunoSEQ multiplex PCR; TCRdb lists only in-frame clones, some missing. The sample records 150,000 to 200,000 clones, around 89% being singletons. These data come from a study of T cell responses to AZD1222 COVID-19 vaccine. The CDR3 covers 13 residues. CDR1 and CDR2 (germline): MDHEN, SYDVKM. The clonotype comes from an adult in good health. The input for sequencing was peripheral blood, taken on day 0 of AZD1222 vaccination. This chain joins TRBV28 and TRBJ1-5; weak D call: TRBD1 (5 bases). DNA for the CDR3: TGTGCATCTCGGTGGGACCCAAATCAGCCCCAGCATTTT. It translates to CASRWDPNQPQHF.